This is a list of T cell receptor beta chains from one sample in a study of T-cell memory formation after mild COVID-19. TCRdb re-called the 5' RACE reads with MiXCR, one entry per CDR3 protein. The repertoire holds hundreds of thousands of distinct CDR3 sequences, about 16% seen once, with approximately 20% in the top ten. The sample taken for sequencing was PBMCs or a T cell subset sorted from them (not recorded which). Receptor source: a man aged 18 to 35 who had mild COVID-19 (a few samples of this study predate the infection). Cell type and time point are not known. The CDR3 runs from the conserved cysteine through the conserved F or W. The size of a clone is reported for some rows only, either as once, few or many, or as a class for expanded clones.

CASAKDGLYGYTF | TRBV3-1 | -
CASSLARGVYNEQFF | TRBV7-8 | few
CASSRDTYYEQYF | TRBV2 | -
CASSFLNGLAGTSEQFF | TRBV5-1 | -
CASSTDSTEAFF | TRBV5-4 | few
CASSTLGTNEQFF | TRBV19 | -
CASSETLPSGGELFF | TRBV2 | few
CASSQDAWGPAGGYTF | TRBV4-2 | -
CASSADRGYGELFF | TRBV5-1 | -
CSVPSVHGNEQFF | TRBV29-1 | -